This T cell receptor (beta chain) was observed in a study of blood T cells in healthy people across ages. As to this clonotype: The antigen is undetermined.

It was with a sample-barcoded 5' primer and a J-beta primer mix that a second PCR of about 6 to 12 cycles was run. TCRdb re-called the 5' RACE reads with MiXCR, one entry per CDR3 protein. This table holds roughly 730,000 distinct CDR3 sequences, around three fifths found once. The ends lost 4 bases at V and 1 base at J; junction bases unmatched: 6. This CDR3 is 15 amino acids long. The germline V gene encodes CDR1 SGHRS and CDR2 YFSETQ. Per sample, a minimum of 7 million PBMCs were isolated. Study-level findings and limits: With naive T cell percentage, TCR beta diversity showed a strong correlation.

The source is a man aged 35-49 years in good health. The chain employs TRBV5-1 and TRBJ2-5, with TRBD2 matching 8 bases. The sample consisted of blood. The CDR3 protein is CASSVGLVGQETQYF. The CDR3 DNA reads TGCGCCAGCAGCGTGGGACTAGTAGGCCAAGAGACCCAGTACTTC. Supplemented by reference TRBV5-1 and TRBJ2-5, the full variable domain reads KAGVTQTPRYLIKTRGQQVTLSCSPISGHRSVSWYQQTPGQGLQFLFEYFSETQRNKGNFPGRFSGRQFSNSRSEMNVSTLELGDSALYLCASSVGLVGQETQYFGPGTRLLVL.